This T cell receptor (beta chain) was recovered during a study of identifying expanded T cells in peripheral blood (dated by TCRdb to between 2018 and 2021). Regarding the study in general: Technical replicates were generated by sequencing separate aliquots of the same genomic DNA pool, and four replicates were compared pairwise.

TCRbeta CDR3 regions were profiled with the immunoSEQ Assay using bias-controlled multiplex PCR amplification of genomic DNA. As for the authors' bioinformatics: To quantify the absolute abundance of each unique TCRbeta CDR3 region, the sequences were collapsed and filtered. Differential abundance was tested with a binomial (Fisher-equivalent) model and with a beta-binomial model adding time-dependent variance fitted from healthy donors. Clones with fewer than 5 combined templates were excluded, and clones with Benjamini-Hochberg FDR below 0.01 were called differentially abundant. Beta-binomial variance was modeled as a function of total template count across the two samples using the form v = (b*log(k)+a)^2. The table was pulled from immuneACCESS by TCRdb, which kept in-frame rearrangements only. Such tables lose some clones; where checked, under half of the loss comes from unresolved V genes, and the rest has no known cause. V and J calls and clone size are given by that table; D and trimming were obtained from the DNA. The sample has about 130,000 clones on record, approximately 86% of them singletons. The top ten clones comprise around 8.4% of the sample.

V was cut back by 4 bases and J by 5 bases, leaving a gap of 10 bases between them. According to the germline V gene, CDR1 reads SGHRS and CDR2 reads YFSETQ. Its CDR3 holds 13 amino acids, cysteine through phenylalanine. The CDR3 DNA has 39 bases and is translated from base 1. As to this clone: It lacks a known antigen. One base away there is no much larger clone; base qualities are not given.

Paper-wide results and their limitations: The binomial model flagged approximately 1.3 differentially abundant clones between technical replicates but 15 to 17 over around 2 weeks and 19 over about four weeks. Across all healthy donors, variance in clone template counts between approximately two-week samples was found to increase significantly with total template count. Both the number of clones called differentially abundant and the false-positive rate were significantly reduced by the beta-binomial model across all healthy-donor time intervals. The authors expected biological variance in healthy repertoires might increase further over much longer intervals such as months to years.

No immune events such as infections were documented for the healthy donors during the collection period. Healthy-donor blood repertoires served as a training cohort to calibrate time-dependent variance in a beta-binomial model of T-cell clone differential abundance. The training cohort was composed of 10 or so healthy donors, 3 female and 7 male. An age range of roughly 25 to 65 years, with an average of 43 years, was recorded for the donors. Whole blood was collected from each healthy donor at three time points spaced two weeks apart and obtained from a commercial supplier. For immunosequencing, genomic DNA was extracted from whole blood that had not been sorted.

Sequencing was performed on blood. The receptor comes from a person aged 18-69 years in good health. In this chain, TRBV5-1 is recombined with TRBJ2-1; perhaps TRBD1 is the D gene, with 6 bases matching. The DNA sequence reads TGCGCCAGCAGCCGTAGGACAGACAATGAGCAGTTCTTC. It specifies CASSRRTDNEQFF. Reference TRBV5-1 and TRBJ2-1 proteins supply the regions before and after the CDR3; the full variable domain is: KAGVTQTPRYLIKTRGQQVTLSCSPISGHRSVSWYQQTPGQGLQFLFEYFSETQRNKGNFPGRFSGRQFSNSRSEMNVSTLELGDSALYLCASSRRTDNEQFFGPGTRLTVL.